This paragraph covers one T cell receptor (beta chain) sequence. The data were produced by immunoSEQ multiplex PCR, yet TCRdb's version contains in-frame clones alone and is incomplete. The data contain 81,000 or so clones, around 96% of them singletons. The data were taken from a study of technical replicates of blood from several donors. With 3 bases removed from V and 0 bases from J, the gap between germline ends came to 6 bases. The CDR3 covers 15 residues. Per germline, CDR1 KGHSH and CDR2 LQKENI. This receptor was identified in a human donor in good health. Input material: T cells isolated from PBMCs. The rearrangement joins TRBV18 to TRBJ1-6, with D unclear. CDR3 loop: CASSPESSYNSPLHF. The CDR3, as DNA: TGTGCCAGCTCACCCGAGAGCTCCTATAATTCACCCCTCCACTTT.